A single sample gave rise to the 28 T cell receptor beta chains below, sequenced in a study of T cell changes during pregnancy in multiple sclerosis. Profiling relied on immunoSEQ multiplex PCR, and the TCRdb table lists in-frame clones only, not all of them. The sample carries about 120,000 clones, roughly 92% recorded once. The source material was peripheral blood, sampled before pregnancy. Receptor source: a female donor with multiple sclerosis, enrolled in a pregnancy study.

Remarks on this clone: Other DNA sequences in the same sample also yield this CDR3. V and J are TRBV5-1 and TRBJ1-1; perhaps TRBD1 as D (5 bases). V lost 1 base and J lost 1, with 8 bases in between. This CDR3 contains 14 residues. CDR1 and CDR2 (germline): SGHRS, YFSETQ. The CDR3 loop is CASSLRTGNTEAFF. CDR3 in DNA: TGCGCCAGCAGCTTGAGAACAGGGAACACTGAAGCTTTCTTT.

This clone was found once. J is TRBJ2-1 and V is TRBV19; TRBD2 agrees at 9 bases. The CDR3 runs 14 residues. Trimming removed 9 bases from V and 5 bases from J; junction bases left unmatched: 8. The germline gives CDR1 LNHDA, CDR2 SQIVND (reference sequence). The CDR3 sequence is CASSEGLANNEQFF. In DNA form, the CDR3 reads TGTGCCAGCAGTGAGGGACTAGCCAACAATGAGCAGTTCTTC.

J is TRBJ1-5 and V is TRBV4-1, with TRBD1 matching 9 bases. Trimming removed 1 base from V and 4 bases from J; junction bases left unmatched: 5. Looked up from germline, CDR1 is MGHRA and CDR2 is YSYEKL. The CDR3 consists of 16 residues. The CDR3 coding sequence is TGCGCCAGCAGCCAAGTAATCGGGACAGGGAATCAGCCCCAGCATTTT. Translation: CASSQVIGTGNQPQHF.

The chain has TRBV6-1 and TRBJ1-4, with 7 nucleotides matching TRBD1. Germline lookup yields CDR1 MNHNS and CDR2 SASEGT. V lost 6 bases and J lost 4; bases outside the gene matches: 5. This CDR3 is 14 amino acids long. The CDR3 sequence is CASRKDRVNEKLFF. CDR3 nucleotides: TGTGCCAGCAGAAAAGACAGGGTTAATGAAAAACTGTTTTTT.

This clone was counted a single time. The chain is built from TRBV6-1 and TRBJ2-3, with 10 bases lining up with TRBD2. J was trimmed by 4 bases and V by 0 bases; bases with no gene match: 13. The CDR3 loop spans 19 amino acids. The germline V gene has CDR1 MNHNS and CDR2 SASEGT. CDR3 amino acids: CASSEARRVLAGDPDTQYF. CDR3 in DNA: TGTGCCAGCAGTGAAGCCCGCAGGGTTCTAGCGGGAGACCCAGATACGCAGTATTTT.

The chain uses TRBV6-5 and TRBJ1-6, with TRBD1 identical over 9 bases. Germline assignment: CDR1 MNHEY and CDR2 SVGAGI. This CDR3 comprises 15 residues. The trim removed 6 bases at V and 8 bases at J, leaving 8 bases unmatched. The CDR3 here is CASRPWTGVDSPLHF. CDR3 in DNA: TGTGCCAGCAGACCCTGGACAGGGGTAGATTCACCCCTCCACTTT.

V gene TRBV5-6 combines with J gene TRBJ2-5; no clear D. Per the germline V gene, CDR1 is SGHDT and CDR2 is YYEEEE. This CDR3 is 14 amino acids long. Trimming left V 4 bases short and J 2 bases short, with 12 bases between. DNA for the CDR3: TGTGCCAGCAGCGGGCAGTTCCTTCAAGAGACCCAGTACTTC. Translation gives CASSGQFLQETQYF.

This chain links TRBV5-1 with TRBJ2-1, with 9 bases lining up with TRBD1. Germline-derived CDR1 and CDR2 are SGHRS and YFSETQ. V shed 5 bases and J 6 bases; nucleotides not matched to a gene: 9. The CDR3 sequence is 15 residues long. The chain's CDR3 is CASSRDGTGFNEQFF. The CDR3 coding sequence is TGCGCCAGCAGTCGGGATGGGACAGGGTTCAATGAGCAGTTCTTC.

The chain links TRBV7-9 to TRBJ2-2; TRBD2 is a possible D gene (6 bases). Germline V gene data show CDR1 as SEHNR and CDR2 as FQNEAQ (reference sequence). The V gene lost 4 bases and the J gene lost 0 bases, with 12 bases spanning the gap. This CDR3 spans 16 amino acids. The CDR3 reads CASSSLSGSNTGELFF. The CDR3 DNA is TGTGCCAGCAGCTCCCTTAGCGGCTCGAACACCGGGGAGCTGTTTTTT. The complete variable domain, with remaining parts taken from reference TRBV7-9 and TRBJ2-2, reads DTGVSQNPRHKITKRGQNVTFRCDPISEHNRLYWYRQTLGQGPEFLTYFQNEAQLEKSRLLSDRFSAERPKGSFSTLEIQRTEQGDSAMYLCASSSLSGSNTGELFFGEGSRLTVL.

The chain has TRBV6-1 and TRBJ1-5; 7 bases are a match to TRBD1. The germline CDR1 and CDR2 sequences are MNHNS and SASEGT. The CDR3 has 12 amino acids. Unmatched junction bases numbered 3, after V lost 6 bases and J lost 7 bases. CDR3 sequence (DNA): TGTGCCAGCAGGACAGGGAACCAGCCCCAGCATTTT. Its translation is CASRTGNQPQHF.

The chain carries TRBV4-2 and TRBJ2-2; D gene ambiguous. Trimming took 4 bases from V and 2 from J, leaving 5 bases between them. Germline lookup yields CDR1 LGHNA and CDR2 YNFKEQ. The CDR3 loop spans 13 amino acids. The chain's CDR3 is CASSPLNTGELFF. The CDR3 DNA reads as TGTGCCAGCAGCCCTCTAAACACCGGGGAGCTGTTTTTT.

V usage is TRBV7-2 and J usage is TRBJ2-1; D is possibly TRBD1 (5 bases). Germline CDR1 reads SGHTA; CDR2 reads FQGNSA. CDR3 length: 15 amino acids. With 1 base removed from V and 9 bases from J, the gap between germline ends came to 16 bases. CDR3: CASSLVQGFISEQFF. As DNA, the CDR3 is TGTGCCAGCAGCTTAGTGCAGGGTTTTATTAGTGAGCAGTTCTTC.

The chain joins TRBV4-2 to TRBJ1-2; no definite D call. Germline loops: CDR1 LGHNA, CDR2 YNFKEQ. V was clipped by 4 bases and J by 11 bases, with 14 bases between them. CDR3 length: 12 amino acids. CDR3 DNA: TGTGCCAGCAGCCTTTCAGGAGGTTGGTACACCTTC. Translation gives CASSLSGGWYTF.

This CDR3 is CASSDRDTYNEQFF. CDR3 DNA: TGTGCCAGCAGCGACCGGGACACTTACAATGAGCAGTTCTTC. V gene TRBV9 combines with J gene TRBJ2-1; D perhaps matches TRBD1 (6 bases). Per germline, CDR1 SGDLS and CDR2 YYNGEE. The germline V and J ends were trimmed by 3 bases and 4 bases, with 11 bases remaining between them. The CDR3 runs to 14 residues.

The J gene is TRBJ1-2, the V gene TRBV30; 7 bases are a match to TRBD1. The CDR3 covers 15 residues. The germline CDR1 and CDR2 sequences are GTSNPN and SVGIG (reference sequence). V was pared by 5 bases and J by 4 bases, with 13 bases of the junction left unmatched. The CDR3: CAWLRPGQRSYGYTF. The CDR3 DNA sequence: TGTGCCTGGTTACGACCGGGACAGAGGTCCTATGGCTACACCTTC. Variable domain in full (rest from reference TRBV30 and TRBJ1-2): SQTIHQWPATLVQPVGSPLSLECTVEGTSNPNLYWYRQAAGRGLQLLFYSVGIGQISSEVPQNLSASRPQDRQFILSSKKLLLSDSGFYLCAWLRPGQRSYGYTFGSGTRLTVV.

The J gene is TRBJ2-7, the V gene TRBV14; 9 positions agree with TRBD2. This CDR3 comprises 14 residues. V was clipped by 4 bases and J by 3 bases; unmatched bases: 4. Germline V gene lookup returns CDR1 SGHDN and CDR2 FVKESK. This CDR3 is CASSRGTSFYEQYF. For the CDR3, the DNA is TGTGCCAGCAGCCGCGGGACTAGCTTCTACGAGCAGTACTTC. Looking up the rest from reference TRBV14 and TRBJ2-7 gives the full variable domain: EAGVTQFPSHSVIEKGQTVTLRCDPISGHDNLYWYRRVMGKEIKFLLHFVKESKQDESGMPNNRFLAERTGGTYSTLKVQPAELEDSGVYFCASSRGTSFYEQYFGPGTRLTVT.

This chain joins TRBV11-2 and TRBJ1-1, with a tentative D call TRBD1 (5 bases). The V gene's germline CDR1 is SGHAT and CDR2 FQNNGV. The CDR3 covers 14 residues. V was pared by 5 bases and J by 2 bases, with 12 bases between. CDR3 loop: CASSEQGDNTEAFF. The CDR3 bases are TGTGCCAGCAGCGAGCAGGGTGACAACACTGAAGCTTTCTTT.

This chain links TRBV5-6 with TRBJ2-5; 12 nucleotides line up with TRBD2. CDR1 and CDR2 (germline): SGHDT, YYEEEE. There are 15 residues in the CDR3. V lost 3 bases and J lost 4; bases outside the gene matches: 4. CDR3 DNA: TGTGCCAGCAGCTCTAGCGGGAGGGCCCCAGAGACCCAGTACTTC. Translating it yields CASSSSGRAPETQYF.

The chain links TRBV7-8 to TRBJ2-1; TRBD2 matches 9 bases. Germline trimming cut 11 bases from V and 8 bases from J; bases unmatched to any gene: 10. Germline CDR1 is SGHVS and CDR2 is FQNEAQ. The length of the CDR3 is 13 residues. The CDR3 loop reads CASRLAGIHEQFF. As DNA, the CDR3 is TGTGCCTCGCGGCTAGCGGGAATCCATGAGCAGTTCTTC.

The rearrangement links TRBV27 to TRBJ1-1; TRBD1 agrees at 9 bases. This CDR3 has 17 residues. CDR1 and CDR2 from the germline V gene are MNHEY and SMNVEV (reference sequence). The junction had 14 bases not matched to a gene; V was cut back by 5 bases and J by 4 bases. Here the CDR3 reads CASSPYAGTGLATEAFF. CDR3 nucleotide sequence: TGTGCCAGCAGTCCGTACGCCGGGACAGGGTTGGCCACTGAAGCTTTCTTT.

The CDR3 bases are TGTGCCAGCAGCCAAGATCAGGGTAGCAATCAGCCCCAGCATTTT. Residues: CASSQDQGSNQPQHF. This chain links TRBV4-2 with TRBJ1-5; the D gene is possibly TRBD1 (5 bases). The germline V gene encodes CDR1 LGHNA and CDR2 YNFKEQ. V lost 0 bases and J 0 bases, leaving 6 bases between the germline ends. The CDR3 extends over 15 amino acids.

The chain carries TRBV4-1 and TRBJ2-3, with 7 bases identical to TRBD2. The ends lost 2 bases at V and 0 bases at J; junction bases unmatched: 5. CDR1 and CDR2 (germline): MGHRA, YSYEKL. This CDR3 has 16 amino acids. The CDR3: CASSQKTSASTDTQYF. CDR3 nucleotide sequence: TGCGCCAGCAGCCAAAAAACTAGCGCTAGCACAGATACGCAGTATTTT.

The V gene is TRBV19, the J gene TRBJ1-5; D gene ambiguous. The V end lost 7 bases, the J end lost 3 bases, and 16 bases lay between the germline ends. This CDR3 region has 15 residues. Germline V gene lookup returns CDR1 LNHDA and CDR2 SQIVND (reference sequence). CDR3 DNA sequence: TGTGCCAGTATGATGCTAGCTGGGAACAATCAGCCCCAGCATTTT. This sequence encodes CASMMLAGNNQPQHF.

This clone was observed a single time. The chain links TRBV28 to TRBJ1-1, with 7 nucleotides matching TRBD1. V lost 8 bases to trimming and J lost 1 base; unmatched junction nucleotides: 10. The CDR3 length is 15 residues. The germline V gene has CDR1 MDHEN and CDR2 SYDVKM. The CDR3 DNA reads as TGTGCCAGCCCCTCGGCGGGACAGAAGAACACTGAAGCTTTCTTT. Its translation is CASPSAGQKNTEAFF. Supplemented by reference TRBV28 and TRBJ1-1, the full variable domain reads DVKVTQSSRYLVKRTGEKVFLECVQDMDHENMFWYRQDPGLGLRLIYFSYDVKMKEKGDIPEGYSVSREKKERFSLILESASTNQTSMYLCASPSAGQKNTEAFFGQGTRLTVV.

The chain is built from TRBV19 and TRBJ1-6; perhaps TRBD1 as D (5 bases). Germline V gene data show CDR1 as LNHDA and CDR2 as SQIVND (reference sequence). Trimming left V 5 bases short and J 7 bases short, with 9 bases between. The CDR3 is 13 amino acids. CDR3 sequence: CASSEGVNSPLHF. The CDR3 nucleotides read TGTGCCAGTAGTGAAGGGGTCAATTCACCCCTCCACTTT. Full variable domain (outside the CDR3, taken from reference TRBV19 and TRBJ1-6): DGGITQSPKYLFRKEGQNVTLSCEQNLNHDAMYWYRQDPGQGLRLIYYSQIVNDFQKGDIAEGYSVSREKKESFPLTVTSAQKNPTAFYLCASSEGVNSPLHFGNGTRLTVT.

The chain links TRBV7-7 to TRBJ2-3, with TRBD2 matching 9 bases. CDR1 and CDR2 (germline): SSHAT, FNYEAQ (reference sequence). V dropped 1 base and J dropped 3; count of bases not matched to a gene: 5. This CDR3 region has 16 residues. In DNA, the CDR3 is TGTGCCAGCAGCTTAGGATGGGCGGGAGGGACAGATACGCAGTATTTT. This gives the protein CASSLGWAGGTDTQYF.

This clone came up a few times. The chain has TRBV6-1 and TRBJ1-5; 8 bases line up with TRBD1. CDR3 length: 14 residues. J lost 4 bases, V lost 2 bases, and 1 base had no gene match. Germline assignment: CDR1 MNHNS and CDR2 SASEGT. The CDR3 spells CASSETGGNQPQHF. Here the CDR3 DNA reads TGTGCCAGCAGTGAAACAGGGGGTAATCAGCCCCAGCATTTT.

This chain joins TRBV7-2 and TRBJ2-1; the match to TRBD2 covers 7 bases. The germline CDR1 and CDR2 sequences are SGHTA and FQGNSA. The CDR3 spans 16 residues. V was clipped by 3 bases and J by 2 bases; unmatched bases: 7. The CDR3 sequence: CASSFSSGGPYNEQFF. CDR3 coding DNA: TGTGCCAGCAGCTTTTCGTCGGGAGGCCCCTACAATGAGCAGTTCTTC.